This T cell receptor beta chain is from a study of T cell responses to AZD1222 COVID-19 vaccine. The CDR3 has 14 residues. The germline gives CDR1 SGHRS, CDR2 YFSETQ. V was cut by 4 bases and J by 5 bases, with 12 bases left in between. With regard to this clone: Its antigen is undetermined.

Study findings and constraints: Females made up more of the donors, who were largely white British, and clonal diversity may have come out too low. Elevations in Spike-specific TCR breadth and depth followed administration of two AZD1222 doses.

Method: immunoSEQ multiplex PCR; TCRdb's copy keeps in-frame clones and lacks some. The sample consists of some 100,000 clones, just over 90% of them appearing once. The clonotype originates from an adult in good health. The chain carries TRBV5-1 and TRBJ1-4, with a tentative D call TRBD1 (5 bases). Source: peripheral blood, taken on day 0 of AZD1222 vaccination. The CDR3, as DNA: TGCGCCAGCAGCCCCGAGGGGAACAATGAAAAACTGTTTTTT. Residues: CASSPEGNNEKLFF.